Below, one TCR beta chain is given with its context. The antigen it binds to is not known. Base qualities are missing; no much larger clone stands one base away. This entry belongs to a study of control samples from healthy donors and cancer patients (dated by TCRdb to the early 2020s). The library was obtained by the immunoSEQ multiplex PCR assay. This immuneACCESS table, as held by TCRdb, lists in-frame sequences with V and J called but not all clones. Of the missing ones, under half trace to an unresolved V gene in checked studies; the others have no known cause. This sample is represented by about 140,000 clones; around 94% of them were singletons. Clones ranked in the top ten supply around 13% of the sample. The germline V gene sets CDR1 to SGHRS and CDR2 to YFSETQ. Relative to germline, V is missing 0 bases and J is missing 6 bases, with 4 bases of the junction outside any gene match. The CDR3 has 16 amino acids, counting the end cysteine and phenylalanine. Of the read, only the CDR3 DNA is kept; its 48 bases are in frame from base 1.

Recombination connected TRBV5-1 to TRBJ2-2; 11 central bases correspond to TRBD2. The receptor was isolated from a man aged 40-55 years in good health. Sample: blood. The base sequence is TGCGCCAGCAGCTTGGTTAGCGGGGGGGCCGCCGGGGAGCTGTTTTTT. It specifies CASSLVSGGAAGELFF.